This TCR beta chain was sequenced in a study of follicular helper T cells after annual influenza vaccination. Study at large: Days 0, 7 and 28 post-vaccination were the blood draw times.

Repertoires were generated with immunoSEQ multiplex PCR, while TCRdb's copy carries only in-frame clones and drops some. The table records about 15,000 clones, around four fifths of them present only once. This clone has just a few counts. The time point is: 2014-2015 season, pre-vaccination. Trimming took 3 bases from V and 5 from J, leaving 14 bases between them. Germline lookup yields CDR1 MGHRA and CDR2 YSYEKL. This CDR3 spans 14 amino acids. This TCR was sampled from an adult who received the influenza vaccine. The sequenced sample was CXCR5- memory CD4+ T cells sorted from blood, obtained on the day of influenza vaccination. The chain recombines TRBV4-1 with TRBJ2-7; D tentatively fits TRBD1 or TRBD2 (5 bases each). CDR3 nucleotides: TGCGCCAGCAGCCAGCCCCGGGACCGGGACGAGCAGTACTTC. It specifies CASSQPRDRDEQYF.